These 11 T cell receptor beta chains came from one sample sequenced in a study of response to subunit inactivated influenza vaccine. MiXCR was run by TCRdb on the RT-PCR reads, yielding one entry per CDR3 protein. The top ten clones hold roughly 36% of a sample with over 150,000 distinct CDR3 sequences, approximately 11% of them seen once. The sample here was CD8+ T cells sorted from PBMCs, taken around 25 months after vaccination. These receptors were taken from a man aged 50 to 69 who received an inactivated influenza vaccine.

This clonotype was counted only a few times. Written as DNA, the CDR3 is TGTGCCAGCAGCTTTTCTCCAGGGGTGAACACTGAAGCTTTCTTT. Its protein is CASSFSPGVNTEAFF. The V gene is TRBV11-1, the J gene TRBJ1-1; tentative D call: TRBD1 (6 bases). The CDR3 contains 15 residues. Germline V gives CDR1 SGHAT, CDR2 FQDESV (reference sequence). With 3 bases removed from V and 0 bases from J, the gap between germline ends came to 11 bases.

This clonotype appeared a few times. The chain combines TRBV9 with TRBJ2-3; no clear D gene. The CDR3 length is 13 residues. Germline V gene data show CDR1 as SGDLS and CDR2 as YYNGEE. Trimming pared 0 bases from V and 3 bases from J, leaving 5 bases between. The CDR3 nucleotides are TGTGCCAGCAGCGTAGCCAGGACAGATACGCAGTATTTT. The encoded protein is CASSVARTDTQYF.

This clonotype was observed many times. The CDR3 DNA reads TGTGCCAGCAGCTTAGTTTCCGGGGAGAGGAGCACAGATACGCAGTATTTT. Protein product: CASSLVSGERSTDTQYF. This chain joins TRBV11-2 and TRBJ2-3; TRBD2 is a possible D gene (5 bases). The germline V and J ends were trimmed by 1 base and 0 bases, with 14 bases remaining between them. Germline lookup yields CDR1 SGHAT and CDR2 FQNNGV. This CDR3 comprises 17 residues.

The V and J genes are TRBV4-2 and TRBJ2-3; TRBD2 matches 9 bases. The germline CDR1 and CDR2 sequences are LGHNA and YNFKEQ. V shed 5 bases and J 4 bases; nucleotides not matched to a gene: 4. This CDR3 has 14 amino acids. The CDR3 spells CASSKGGGADTQYF. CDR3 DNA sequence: TGTGCCAGCAGCAAAGGCGGGGGGGCAGATACGCAGTATTTT.

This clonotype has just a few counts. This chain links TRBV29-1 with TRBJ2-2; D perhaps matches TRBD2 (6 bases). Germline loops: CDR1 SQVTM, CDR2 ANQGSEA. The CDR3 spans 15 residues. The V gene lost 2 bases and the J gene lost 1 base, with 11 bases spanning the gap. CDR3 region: CSVEKSGLNTGELFF. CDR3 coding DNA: TGCAGCGTTGAAAAGAGCGGGCTGAACACCGGGGAGCTGTTTTTT.

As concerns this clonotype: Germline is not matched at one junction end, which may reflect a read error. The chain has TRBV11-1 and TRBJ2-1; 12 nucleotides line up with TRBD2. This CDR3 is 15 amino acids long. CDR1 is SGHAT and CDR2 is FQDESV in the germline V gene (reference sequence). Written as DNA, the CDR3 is TGTGCCAGCAGTTTAGCTAGCGGGGGGGCGAGCGAGCAGTTCTTC. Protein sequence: CASSLASGGASEQFF.

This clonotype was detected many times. For the CDR3, the DNA is TGTGCCAGCAGCCTCAGGACAGGTTTATACGAGCAGTACTTC. Translating gives CASSLRTGLYEQYF. V and J are TRBV12-3 or TRBV12-4 and TRBJ2-7; 7 bases fit TRBD1. Trimming removed 6 bases from V and 4 bases from J; junction bases left unmatched: 9. CDR3 length: 14 residues.

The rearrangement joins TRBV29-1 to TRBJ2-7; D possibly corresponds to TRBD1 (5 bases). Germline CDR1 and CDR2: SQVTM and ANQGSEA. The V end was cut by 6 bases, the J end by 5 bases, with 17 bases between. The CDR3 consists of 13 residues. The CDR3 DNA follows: TGCAGCGTCGTGGTCTCAGGGTGGCACGAGCAGTACTTC. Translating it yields CSVVVSGWHEQYF.

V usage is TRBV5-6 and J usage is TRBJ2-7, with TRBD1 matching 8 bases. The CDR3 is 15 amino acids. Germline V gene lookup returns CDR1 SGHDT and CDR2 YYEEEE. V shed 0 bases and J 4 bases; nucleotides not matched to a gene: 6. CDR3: CASSLGPGGLYEQYF. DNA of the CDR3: TGTGCCAGCAGCTTGGGGCCAGGGGGCTTGTACGAGCAGTACTTC.

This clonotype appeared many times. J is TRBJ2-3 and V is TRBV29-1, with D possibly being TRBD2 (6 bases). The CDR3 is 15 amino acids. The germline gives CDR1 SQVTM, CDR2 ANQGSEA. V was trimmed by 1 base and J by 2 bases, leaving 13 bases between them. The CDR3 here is CSVEGRDGFTDTQYF. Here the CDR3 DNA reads TGCAGCGTTGAAGGGAGGGACGGATTCACAGATACGCAGTATTTT.

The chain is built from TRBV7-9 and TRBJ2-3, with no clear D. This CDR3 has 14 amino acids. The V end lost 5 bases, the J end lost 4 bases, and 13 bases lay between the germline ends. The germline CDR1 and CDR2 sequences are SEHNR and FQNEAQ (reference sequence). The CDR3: CASSPLMASDTQYF. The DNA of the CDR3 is TGTGCCAGCAGCCCCCTCATGGCGTCAGATACGCAGTATTTT.